This T cell receptor beta chain was sequenced in a study of blood T cell repertoires in COVID-19. Study at large: Italy, Spain and the United States were the sources of the convalescent and acute COVID-19 samples. PBMCs, B-cell-depleted T cells, or T cells were the source of the cDNA or gDNA that made up the material.

Study processing details: Amplifying reference gene primers gave estimates of nucleated cell counts. Sequencing was performed with immunoSEQ multiplex PCR; in TCRdb, only in-frame clones are kept and a portion is missing. The V and J calls and the clone size are those of that table, but D and trimming were determined from the DNA. The repertoire consists of 120,000 to 150,000 clones, with roughly four fifths occurring once and the leading ten covering roughly 15%. V was pared by 0 bases and J by 5 bases, with 8 bases of the junction left unmatched. The CDR3 loop spans 16 amino acids. Germline V lookup: CDR1 SGDLS, CDR2 YYNGEE.

The sequenced material came from peripheral blood. The receptor was derived from a human donor with acute or convalescent COVID-19. The donor label of this sample is uncertain. This chain connects TRBV9 to TRBJ2-5; 9 bases are shared with TRBD1. The CDR3 region has the DNA TGTGCCAGCAGCGTAGGGGGACAGGGTCTAGGGGAGACCCAGTACTTC. Its translation: CASSVGGQGLGETQYF.